This paragraph reports one TCR beta chain. The antigen is unknown. Extracted RNA was reverse transcribed into cDNA, the sequencing template. Here immunoSEQ multiplex PCR was the method, and the copy in TCRdb shows in-frame clones only, minus some. The sample has around 140,000 clones; about 85% are singletons. This entry is derived from a study of CD8+ T cells in alopecia areata. On the study more broadly: A regimen of oral tofacitinib, 5 to 10 mg twice daily, was given to treated patients. The tofacitinib course ran for 6 to 18 months and was followed by 6 months off drug. Findings and limits, study-wide: Under tofacitinib, numerous expanded lesional clonotypes remained detectable in scalp and blood. Researchers report lesional scalp, most notably alopecia totalis/universalis, outstripped normal scalp in clonality.

The sample's treatment: oral pan-JAK inhibitor, 5-10 mg twice daily. CDR3 size: 18 residues. Sequencing was performed on CD8+ T cells sorted from blood, taken at week 4, from a patient treated with tofacitinib. This sequence originates from a human donor with alopecia areata. This chain joins TRBV7-5 and TRBJ2-7; the table's D call of TRBD2 was not tested on the DNA. TRBV7-5 is a listed pseudogene. The CDR3 loop reads CVRSIEETSATYSYEQYF. The CDR3 DNA follows: TGTGTCAGAAGCATCGAGGAAACTAGCGCAACCTACTCCTACGAGCAGTACTTC.